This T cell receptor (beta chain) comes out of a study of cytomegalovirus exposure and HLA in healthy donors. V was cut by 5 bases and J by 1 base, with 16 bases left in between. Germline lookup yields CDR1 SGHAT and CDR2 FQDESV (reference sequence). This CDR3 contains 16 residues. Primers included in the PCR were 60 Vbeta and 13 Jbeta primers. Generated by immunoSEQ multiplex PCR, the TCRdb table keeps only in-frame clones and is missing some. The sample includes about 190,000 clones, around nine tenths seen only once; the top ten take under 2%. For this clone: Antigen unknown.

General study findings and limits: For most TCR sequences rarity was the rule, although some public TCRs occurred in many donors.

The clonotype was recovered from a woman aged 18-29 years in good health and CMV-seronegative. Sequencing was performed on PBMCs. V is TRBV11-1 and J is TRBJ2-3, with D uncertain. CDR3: CASSLLDIYGTDTQYF. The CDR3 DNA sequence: TGTGCCAGCAGCCTCCTTGATATCTATGGCACAGATACGCAGTATTTT.